This T cell receptor beta chain was identified during a study of CD8+CD57+ T cells in acquired aplastic anemia. General study results and limits: The same twenty-nine CD8+ CDR3 sequences occurred in patients and in controls. The study found no significant CD8+ Simpson's diversity difference between patients and controls.

The template for TCR beta VDJ and CDR3 sequence profiling was genomic DNA. TCRdb re-analysed the reads in MiXCR, keeping a single row per CDR3 protein. The sample lists about 68,000 distinct CDR3 sequences, 45% to 55% occurring once. The V and J ends lost 4 bases and 7 bases, in that order; junction bases with no gene match: 7. This CDR3 is 14 amino acids long. Germline V gene sequence: CDR1 SGDLS, CDR2 YYNGEE. Comments on this clonotype: The antigen is not known.

V usage is TRBV9 and J usage is TRBJ1-1; the match to TRBD1 covers 10 bases. The sample comprised sorted CD4+, CD8+, or CD8+CD57+ T cells (not recorded which) from PBMCs. This clonotype was sampled from a human donor in good health, serving as a control. The CDR3 reads CASSSRQGANEAFF. The CDR3 region has the DNA TGTGCCAGCAGCTCCCGACAGGGGGCGAATGAAGCTTTCTTT.